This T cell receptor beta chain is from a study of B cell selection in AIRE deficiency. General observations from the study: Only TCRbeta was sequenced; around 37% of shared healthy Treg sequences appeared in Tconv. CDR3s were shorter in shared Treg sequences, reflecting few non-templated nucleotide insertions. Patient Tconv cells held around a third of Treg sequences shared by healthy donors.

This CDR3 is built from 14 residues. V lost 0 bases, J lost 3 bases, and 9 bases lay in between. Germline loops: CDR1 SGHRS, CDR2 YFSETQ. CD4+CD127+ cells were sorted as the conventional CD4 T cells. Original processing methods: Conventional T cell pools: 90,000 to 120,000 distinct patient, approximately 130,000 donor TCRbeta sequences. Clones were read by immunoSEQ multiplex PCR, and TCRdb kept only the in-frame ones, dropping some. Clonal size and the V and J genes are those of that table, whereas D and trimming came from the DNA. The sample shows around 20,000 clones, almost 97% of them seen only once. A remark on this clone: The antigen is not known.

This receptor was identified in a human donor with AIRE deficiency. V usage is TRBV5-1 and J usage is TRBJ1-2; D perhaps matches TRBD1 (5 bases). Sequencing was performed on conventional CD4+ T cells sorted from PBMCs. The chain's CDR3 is CASSLAGGYYGYTF. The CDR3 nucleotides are TGCGCCAGCAGCTTGGCCGGGGGGTACTATGGCTACACCTTC.